What follows are 22 T cell receptor beta chains derived from one specimen sequenced in a study of low-dose radiotherapy and immunotherapy resistance in tumors. Time point meaning: after trial treatment. Treatment of the sample: LDRT plus nivolumab, ipilimumab, low-dose cyclophosphamide and aspirin (RACIN trial). Alpha and beta chains were covered, as first-strand cDNA relied on TRAV- and TRBV-specific primers. The authors amplified TCRs for approximately 18 PCR cycles with a constant-region primer and a V-primer adapter. MiXCR, run by TCRdb on the reads, gives a single entry per CDR3 protein. Of 85,000 to 95,000 distinct CDR3 sequences listed, 20% to 25% are singletons. The source material was PBMCs, sampled after low-dose radiotherapy plus immunotherapy. These receptors were collected from a female donor with ovarian cancer.

The sample holds many counts of this clonotype. The rearrangement uses TRBV7-2 and TRBJ2-5; 11 bases agree with TRBD2. This CDR3 spans 16 amino acids. Looked up from germline, CDR1 is SGHTA and CDR2 is FQGNSA. J was trimmed by 3 bases and V by 4 bases; bases with no gene match: 7. CDR3 sequence (DNA): TGTGCCAGCAGCTCAAGACTAGCGGGGATTAAAGAGACCCAGTACTTC. This translates into CASSSRLAGIKETQYF. The full variable domain, with the rest looked up from reference TRBV7-2 and TRBJ2-5, is GAGVSQSPSNKVTEKGKDVELRCDPISGHTALYWYRQSLGQGLEFLIYFQGNSAPDKSGLPSDRFSAERTGGSVSTLTIQRTQQEDSAVYLCASSSRLAGIKETQYFGPGTRLLVL.

This clonotype was recorded many times. V usage is TRBV28 and J usage is TRBJ2-6; TRBD2 is a possible D gene (5 bases). The V end was cut by 8 bases, the J end by 0 bases, with 14 bases between. CDR1 is MDHEN, CDR2 SYDVKM, per germline. This CDR3 comprises 16 residues. The CDR3 sequence is CASYEGTISGANVLTF. DNA of the CDR3: TGTGCCAGCTACGAGGGCACGATCTCTGGGGCCAACGTCCTGACTTTC.

This clonotype has ten or more counts. This sequence joins TRBV24-1 and TRBJ2-7; TRBD1 agrees at 10 bases. The CDR3 loop spans 16 amino acids. Germline V CDR1 and CDR2: KGHDR, SFDVKD. Trimming cost V 1 base and J 2 bases; bases outside gene matches: 4. The CDR3 DNA reads TGTGCCACCAGTGATTTCACCGGGACAGGGGCCTACGAGCAGTACTTC. This translates into CATSDFTGTGAYEQYF.

This clonotype was found many times. V is TRBV21-1 and J is TRBJ1-2. TRBV21-1 represents a pseudogene. CDR3 size: 13 residues. Here the CDR3 DNA reads TGTGCCAGCAGCAAATGGGAGGGGCCTGGCTACACCTTC. Protein product: CASSKWEGPGYTF.

This clonotype came up many times. CDR3 loop: CSADRDGQETQYF. DNA for the CDR3: TGCAGTGCTGACCGGGACGGGCAAGAGACCCAGTACTTC. This chain links TRBV20-1 with TRBJ2-5, with D possibly called TRBD1 or TRBD2 (5 bases each). The CDR3 extends over 13 amino acids. Germline V gene data show CDR1 as DFQATT and CDR2 as SNEGSKA (reference sequence). Trimming left V 5 bases short and J 2 bases short, with 12 bases between.

This clonotype was detected a few times. The CDR3 DNA is TGTGCCAGCAGTGAATTAAGAGGGGATAATTCACCCCTCCACTTT. Translating it yields CASSELRGDNSPLHF. The rearrangement uses TRBV25-1 and TRBJ1-6; TRBD1 is a possible D gene (5 bases). The germline gives CDR1 MGHDK, CDR2 SYGVNS. The CDR3 loop spans 15 amino acids. Trimming removed 1 base from V and 5 bases from J, with 9 bases in between.

The table lists this clonotype with a few counts. V and J are TRBV19 and TRBJ2-3, with TRBD2 matching over 12 bases. Trimming at V came to 6 bases and at J to 8 bases, leaving 6 bases not matched to a gene. The CDR3 loop spans 14 amino acids. Germline V lookup: CDR1 LNHDA, CDR2 SQIVND (reference sequence). CDR3 region: CASRLTSGSGTQYF. The CDR3 DNA sequence: TGTGCCAGTAGGCTGACTAGCGGGAGTGGTACGCAGTATTTT.

This clonotype occurred many times. The CDR3 reads CASSRTRVSYNEQFF. CDR3 bases: TGTGCCAGTAGCCGGACTAGGGTCTCCTACAATGAGCAGTTCTTC. The rearrangement links TRBV19 to TRBJ2-1; 7 bases map to TRBD2. J lost 0 bases, V lost 6 bases, and 5 bases had no gene match. Germline lookup yields CDR1 LNHDA and CDR2 SQIVND (reference sequence). The CDR3 has 15 amino acids.

This clonotype was picked up many times. The DNA for the CDR3 is TGTGCCAGCAGCTTAAGGGGGACCGGCCCAGATACGCAGTATTTT. Translating gives CASSLRGTGPDTQYF. V and J are TRBV7-3 and TRBJ2-3; D may be TRBD1 or TRBD2 (5 bases each). The CDR3 runs to 15 residues. V was shortened by 1 base and J by 4 bases, with 12 bases between the two germline ends. Per germline, CDR1 SGHTA and CDR2 FQGTGA. Variable domain in full (rest from reference TRBV7-3 and TRBJ2-3): GAGVSQTPSNKVTEKGKYVELRCDPISGHTALYWYRQSLGQGPEFLIYFQGTGAADDSGLPNDRFFAVRPEGSVSTLKIQRTERGDSAVYLCASSLRGTGPDTQYFGPGTRLTVL.

This clonotype occurred many times. This chain joins TRBV15 and TRBJ2-3; D is unresolved. Germline V gene lookup returns CDR1 LNHNV and CDR2 YYDKDF (reference sequence). This CDR3 region has 14 residues. Between the trimmed V and J ends, which lost 5 bases and 1 base, there was a span of 10 bases. This chain's CDR3 is CATSALRGTDTQYF. As DNA, the CDR3 is TGTGCCACCAGCGCCCTGAGAGGCACAGATACGCAGTATTTT. Complete variable domain (other parts from reference TRBV15 and TRBJ2-3): DAMVIQNPRYQVTQFGKPVTLSCSQTLNHNVMYWYQQKSSQAPKLLFHYYDKDFNNEADTPDNFQSRRPNTSFCFLDIRSPGLGDTAMYLCATSALRGTDTQYFGPGTRLTVL.

This clonotype was counted many times. The chain carries TRBV18 and TRBJ1-2, with TRBD1 matching 11 bases. V lost 3 bases to trimming and J lost 6 bases; unmatched junction nucleotides: 6. Germline CDR1 and CDR2: KGHSH and LQKENI. This CDR3 contains 15 residues. CDR3 region: CASSPAGTGGNGYTF. CDR3 bases: TGTGCCAGCTCACCCGCCGGGACAGGGGGAAATGGCTACACCTTC.

A single count supports this clonotype. A far larger clone is a single base away, which makes a read error likely. The CDR3 spells CASGPSRAHNEQFF. The CDR3 coding sequence is TGTGCCAGCGGCCCCTCCCGGGCCCACAATGAGCAGTTCTTC. The rearrangement joins TRBV11-3 to TRBJ2-1; D remains ambiguous. Germline V lookup: CDR1 SGHNT, CDR2 YENEEA. The CDR3 spans 14 residues. Trimming left V 8 bases short and J 5 bases short, with 16 bases between.

For this clonotype: No DNA is shown, since the ends of the CDR3 on it are uncertain; the CDR3 is the one TCRdb lists. The chain links TRBV6-2 or TRBV6-3 to TRBJ2-2; no DNA check was done on the table's D call, TRBD2. Germline loops: CDR1 MNHEY, CDR2 SVGEGT. The CDR3 is 13 amino acids in total, end residues counted. CDR3 sequence: CASWFGGELFFFF.

Relative to its sample, this clonotype is medium-sized. This rearrangement joins TRBV28 to TRBJ2-7, with D tentatively TRBD1 (6 bases). This CDR3 comprises 15 residues. V was shortened by 6 bases and J by 3 bases, with 18 bases between the two germline ends. Germline V gene data show CDR1 as MDHEN and CDR2 as SYDVKM. CDR3 in DNA: TGTGCCAGCAGCCAAGCCCGGACAGTGTTCTACGAGCAGTACTTC. It yields the protein CASSQARTVFYEQYF.

This clonotype was counted many times. The chain carries TRBV7-8 and TRBJ2-5; the D gene is possibly TRBD2 (6 bases). The CDR3 is 15 amino acids. Trimming took off 1 base at V and 2 bases at J, with 11 bases between the two ends. Per the germline V gene, CDR1 is SGHVS and CDR2 is FQNEAQ. The DNA for the CDR3 is TGTGCCAGCAGCTTAGTACCTAGCGCACAAGAGACCCAGTACTTC. Its translation is CASSLVPSAQETQYF.

This chain links TRBV7-2 with TRBJ1-1, with D possibly matching TRBD1 (5 bases). Trimming pared 1 base from V and 1 base from J, leaving 7 bases between. Germline assignment: CDR1 SGHTA and CDR2 FQGNSA. The CDR3 is 14 residues long. The CDR3 spells CASSLVTGNTEAFF. CDR3 in DNA: TGTGCCAGCAGCTTAGTCACAGGGAACACTGAAGCTTTCTTT.

Ten or more counts support this clonotype. The junction does not match germline at one end; this may be a read error. This chain links TRBV7-2 with TRBJ1-6; a possible D gene is TRBD1 (6 bases). CDR3 length equals 23 residues. In germline, CDR1 is SGHTA, CDR2 FQGNSA. Here the CDR3 DNA reads TGTGCCATCAGCGGAGGGTGGGGCTGGGGGCGAGGTATCCTCCGCAACTATAATTCACCCCTCCACTTT. Amino acids: CAISGGWGWGRGILRNYNSPLHF.

This clonotype was detected many times. The chain is built from TRBV5-1 and TRBJ2-5; 9 bases fit TRBD1. Germline CDR1 SGHRS, CDR2 YFSETQ. The CDR3 is made up of 15 amino acids. The J segment lost 5 bases and the V segment lost 4 bases, leaving 9 bases of the junction unmatched. The CDR3 nucleotides read TGCGCCAGCAGCCAACTACAGGGGGCAGGGGAGACCCAGTACTTC. It translates to CASSQLQGAGETQYF.

In this sample, this clonotype turned up many times. V and J are TRBV16 and TRBJ2-3; no firm D call. The V gene's germline CDR1 is KGHSY and CDR2 FQNENV. V lost 0 bases and J lost 3, with 7 bases in between. The CDR3 runs to 14 residues. The CDR3 spells CASSQSYGTDTQYF. The CDR3 DNA sequence: TGTGCCAGCAGCCAATCGTACGGGACAGATACGCAGTATTTT. Full variable domain (missing parts from reference TRBV16 and TRBJ2-3): GEEVAQTPKHLVRGEGQKAKLYCAPIKGHSYVFWYQQVLKNEFKFLISFQNENVFDETGMPKERFSAKCLPNSPCSLEIQATKLEDSAVYFCASSQSYGTDTQYFGPGTRLTVL.

This clonotype was counted ten times or more. The CDR3 is CAWSARLLGTDTQYF. The CDR3 DNA follows: TGTGCCTGGAGTGCTCGTCTTCTGGGGACAGATACGCAGTATTTT. The chain carries TRBV30 and TRBJ2-3; the D is unclear. The CDR3 loop spans 15 amino acids. V was pared by 1 base and J by 3 bases, with 14 bases between. CDR1 and CDR2 from the germline V gene are GTSNPN and SVGIG (reference sequence).

This clonotype was counted many times. V is TRBV3-1 and J is TRBJ1-1; D ambiguous. There are 15 residues in the CDR3. Germline V gene lookup returns CDR1 LGHDT and CDR2 YNNKEL (reference sequence). The germline V and J ends were trimmed by 0 bases and 1 base, with 9 bases remaining between them. The CDR3 DNA reads as TGTGCCAGCAGCCAAGAGAAGGTATCGAACACTGAAGCTTTCTTT. Translation gives CASSQEKVSNTEAFF.

This clonotype was detected ten times or more. This chain uses TRBV7-9 with TRBJ1-6; a possible D gene is TRBD1 (5 bases). The V gene lost 5 bases and the J gene lost 10 bases, with 21 bases spanning the gap. Germline values: CDR1 SEHNR, CDR2 FQNEAQ (reference sequence). The CDR3 is 16 amino acids. CDR3 in amino acids: CASSKETTGLHSPLHF. Written as DNA, the CDR3 is TGTGCCAGCAGCAAAGAGACAACAGGTCTCCACTCACCCCTCCACTTT.